Shown below are 5 T cell receptor beta chains from a single sample sequenced in a study of T cell responses to AZD1222 COVID-19 vaccine. Using immunoSEQ multiplex PCR, the repertoire was profiled, and TCRdb retains in-frame clones only, with some absent. In the table there are about 200,000 clones, roughly 92% of which are singletons. The sample in question was peripheral blood, obtained 28 days after the second AZD1222 dose. These receptors all stem from an adult who received the AZD1222 COVID-19 vaccine.

This clone occurred once. V gene TRBV19 combines with J gene TRBJ1-4; D might be TRBD1 (5 bases). Trimming removed 2 bases at V and 7 bases at J, with 14 bases between. This CDR3 contains 15 residues. Germline V CDR1 and CDR2: LNHDA, SQIVND (reference sequence). The CDR3 DNA follows: TGTGCCAGTAGTATACTGCGGGGGGACGGTGAAAAACTGTTTTTT. As protein: CASSILRGDGEKLFF.

The chain has TRBV19 and TRBJ1-4; D is unclear. CDR3 size: 12 residues. V lost 7 bases, J lost 10 bases, and 13 bases lay in between. Germline V gene lookup returns CDR1 LNHDA and CDR2 SQIVND (reference sequence). The DNA of the CDR3 is TGTGCCAGTACCCATCGGGAGGCAAAACTGTTTTTT. It is translated as CASTHREAKLFF.

This clone appeared a single time. This chain joins TRBV6-5 and TRBJ2-7; 11 nucleotides match TRBD2. The germline V gene has CDR1 MNHEY and CDR2 SVGAGI. J was trimmed by 2 bases and V by 6 bases; bases with no gene match: 6. The CDR3 consists of 15 residues. The CDR3 DNA sequence: TGTGCCAGCAGAGAGACTAGCGGGACCCCCTACGAGCAGTACTTC. Protein sequence: CASRETSGTPYEQYF.

The chain couples TRBV4-3 to TRBJ1-2; TRBD1 agrees at 7 bases. V was pared by 0 bases and J by 7 bases, with 11 bases of the junction left unmatched. There are 16 residues in the CDR3. Germline CDR1 and CDR2: LGHNA and YSLEER. In DNA, the CDR3 is TGCGCCAGCAGCCAAGATAGCTTAGGGGGCTTTAGTGGCTACACCTTC. As protein: CASSQDSLGGFSGYTF.

With regard to this clone: This same CDR3 is encoded by further DNA sequences in the sample. The chain employs TRBV5-1 and TRBJ2-3, with D unresolved. Trimming shortened V by 0 bases and J by 4 bases, and 3 bases separated the two germline ends. CDR1 SGHRS and CDR2 YFSETQ come from the germline V gene. CDR3 size: 12 residues. CDR3 DNA sequence: TGCGCCAGCAGCTTGGTGGCAGATACGCAGTATTTT. Protein product: CASSLVADTQYF.